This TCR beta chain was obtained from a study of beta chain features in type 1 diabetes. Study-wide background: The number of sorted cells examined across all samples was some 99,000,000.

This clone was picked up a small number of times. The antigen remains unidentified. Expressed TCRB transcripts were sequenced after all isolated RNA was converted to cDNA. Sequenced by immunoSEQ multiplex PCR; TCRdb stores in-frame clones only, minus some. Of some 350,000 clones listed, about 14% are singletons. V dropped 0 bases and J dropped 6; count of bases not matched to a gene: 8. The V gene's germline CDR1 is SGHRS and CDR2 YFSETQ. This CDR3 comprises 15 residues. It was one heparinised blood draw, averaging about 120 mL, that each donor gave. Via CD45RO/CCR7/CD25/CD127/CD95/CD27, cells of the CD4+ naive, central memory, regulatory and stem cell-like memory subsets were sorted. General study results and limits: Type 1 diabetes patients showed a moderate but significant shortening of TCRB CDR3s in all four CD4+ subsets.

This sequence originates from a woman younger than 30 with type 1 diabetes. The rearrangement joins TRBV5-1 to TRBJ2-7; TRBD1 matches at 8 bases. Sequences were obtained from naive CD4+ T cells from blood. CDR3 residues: CASSLAPGGSGEQYF. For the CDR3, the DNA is TGCGCCAGCAGCTTGGCGCCAGGGGGCTCGGGCGAGCAGTACTTC.